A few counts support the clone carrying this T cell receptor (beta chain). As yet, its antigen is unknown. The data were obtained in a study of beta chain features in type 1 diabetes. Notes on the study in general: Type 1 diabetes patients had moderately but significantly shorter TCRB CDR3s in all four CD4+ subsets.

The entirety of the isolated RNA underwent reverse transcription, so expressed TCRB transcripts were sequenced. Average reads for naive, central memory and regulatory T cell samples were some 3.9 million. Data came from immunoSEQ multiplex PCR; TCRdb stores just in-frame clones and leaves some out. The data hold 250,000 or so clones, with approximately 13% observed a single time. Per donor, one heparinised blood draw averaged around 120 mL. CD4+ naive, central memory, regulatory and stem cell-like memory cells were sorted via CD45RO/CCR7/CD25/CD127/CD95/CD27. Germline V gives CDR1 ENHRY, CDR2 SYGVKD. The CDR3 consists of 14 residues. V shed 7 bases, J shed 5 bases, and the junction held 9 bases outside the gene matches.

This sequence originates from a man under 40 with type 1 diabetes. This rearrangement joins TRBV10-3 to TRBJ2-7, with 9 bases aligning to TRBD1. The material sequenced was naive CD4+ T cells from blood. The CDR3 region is CAINLGQGVHEQYF. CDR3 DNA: TGTGCCATCAATCTGGGACAGGGAGTTCACGAGCAGTACTTC.